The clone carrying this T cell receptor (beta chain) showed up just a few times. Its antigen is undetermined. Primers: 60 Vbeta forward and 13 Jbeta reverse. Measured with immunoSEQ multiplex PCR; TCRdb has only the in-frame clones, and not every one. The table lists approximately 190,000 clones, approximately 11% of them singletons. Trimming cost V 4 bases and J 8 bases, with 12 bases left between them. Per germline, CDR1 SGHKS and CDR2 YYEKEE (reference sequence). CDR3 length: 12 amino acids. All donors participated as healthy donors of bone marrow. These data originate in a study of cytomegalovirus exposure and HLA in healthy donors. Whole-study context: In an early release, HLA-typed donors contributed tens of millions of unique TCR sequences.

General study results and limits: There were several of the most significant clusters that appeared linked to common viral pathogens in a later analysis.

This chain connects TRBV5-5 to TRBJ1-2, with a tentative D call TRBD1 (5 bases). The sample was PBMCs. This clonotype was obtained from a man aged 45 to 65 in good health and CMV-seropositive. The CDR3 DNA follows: TGTGCCAGCAGCCCCCAGGGTAAAGGCTACACCTTC. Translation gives CASSPQGKGYTF. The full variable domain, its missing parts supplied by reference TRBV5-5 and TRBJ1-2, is DAGVTQSPTHLIKTRGQQVTLRCSPISGHKSVSWYQQVLGQGPQFIFQYYEKEERGRGNFPDRFSARQFPNYSSELNVNALLLGDSALYLCASSPQGKGYTFGSGTRLTVV.